Listed here are 27 T cell receptor beta chains from one sample, sequenced in a study of early stage breast cancer tumors. Assay used: immunoSEQ multiplex PCR; TCRdb lists only in-frame clones, some missing. The sample consists of about 41,000 clones, approximately 72% of them appearing once. Input material: blood. The source of these receptors is a person aged 45-65 years with breast cancer.

This clone has only a few counts. V and J are TRBV19 and TRBJ1-2, with 10 bases fitting TRBD1. V lost 4 bases, J lost 6 bases, and 5 bases stayed unmatched. Per the germline V gene, CDR1 is LNHDA and CDR2 is SQIVND (reference sequence). This CDR3 is built from 14 residues. As DNA, the CDR3 is TGTGCCAGTAGTACCTCCGGGACAGGGGATGGCTACACCTTC. The encoded protein is CASSTSGTGDGYTF.

The genes are TRBV6-6 and TRBJ2-2; a possible D gene is TRBD1 (6 bases). V was cut by 7 bases and J by 1 base, with 7 bases left in between. Germline-derived CDR1 and CDR2 are MNHNY and SVGAGI (reference sequence). CDR3 length equals 13 residues. This CDR3 is CASKGGNTGELFF. The CDR3 bases are TGTGCCAGCAAAGGGGGGAACACCGGGGAGCTGTTTTTT.

V gene TRBV5-5 combines with J gene TRBJ2-5; possibly TRBD1 for D (5 bases). The DNA end lines up better with TRBJ2-7; the J call may be wrong. Germline V lookup: CDR1 SGHKS, CDR2 YYEKEE (reference sequence). The CDR3 has 14 residues. The CDR3 coding sequence is TGTGCCAGCAGCTTGGATCCAGGGTCCTACGAGCAGTACTTC. It translates to CASSLDPGSYEQYF.

The chain recombines TRBV10-2 with TRBJ2-1; weak D call: TRBD2 (5 bases). The V end was cut by 4 bases, the J end by 7 bases, with 11 bases between. The CDR3 covers 13 residues. Germline-derived CDR1 and CDR2 are WSHSY and SAAADI. The CDR3 DNA reads TGCGCCAGCAGTGCCTTCTCGGGGAATGAGCAGTTCTTC. It translates to CASSAFSGNEQFF.

The chain employs TRBV18 and TRBJ1-1; D is unclear. V lost 6 bases and J lost 1, with 15 bases in between. Germline assignment: CDR1 KGHSH and CDR2 LQKENI. The CDR3 spans 15 residues. The CDR3: CASSHVGSGNTEAFF. CDR3 bases: TGTGCCAGCTCCCACGTTGGGTCGGGGAACACTGAAGCTTTCTTT. The whole variable domain, filled in from reference TRBV18 and TRBJ1-1, reads NAGVMQNPRHLVRRRGQEARLRCSPMKGHSHVYWYRQLPEEGLKFMVYLQKENIIDESGMPKERFSAEFPKEGPSILRIQQVVRGDSAAYFCASSHVGSGNTEAFFGQGTRLTVV.

The genes are TRBV5-1 and TRBJ2-7; D is unclear. The CDR3 totals 13 residues. CDR1 SGHRS and CDR2 YFSETQ come from the germline V gene. Between the trimmed V and J ends, which lost 0 bases and 7 bases, there was a span of 11 bases. This CDR3 reads CASSLAAALEQYF. In nucleotides, the CDR3 is TGCGCCAGCAGCTTGGCCGCGGCTTTGGAGCAGTACTTC.

The CDR3 nucleotides read TGCGCCAGCAGCCCGGAAGTTCGGCGGGGGGGCTACAATGAGCAGTTCTTC. Translation: CASSPEVRRGGYNEQFF. This chain links TRBV4-3 with TRBJ2-1, with 9 bases matching TRBD2. The germline gives CDR1 LGHNA, CDR2 YSLEER. This CDR3 is built from 17 residues. V trimming: 4 bases; J trimming: 3 bases; junction bases outside the gene matches: 10.

The chain recombines TRBV5-4 with TRBJ2-6; possible D gene TRBD1, 5 bases. V was cut by 5 bases and J by 0 bases, with 15 bases left in between. CDR1 and CDR2 (germline): SGHNT, YYREEE (reference sequence). CDR3 length: 17 residues. CDR3 region: CASSKRQGASGANVLTF. The CDR3 nucleotides are TGTGCCAGCAGTAAAAGACAAGGGGCCTCTGGGGCCAACGTCCTGACTTTC.

The chain recombines TRBV19 with TRBJ1-2; D is possibly TRBD1 (6 bases). Trimming removed 7 bases from V and 4 bases from J, with 22 bases in between. Looked up from germline, CDR1 is LNHDA and CDR2 is SQIVND (reference sequence). CDR3 length equals 16 residues. The CDR3 here is CASNKGDRGIPYGYTF. For the CDR3, the DNA is TGTGCCAGTAATAAGGGGGATAGGGGCATCCCCTATGGCTACACCTTC.

This clone has more than one count but fewer than ten. The same CDR3 can be traced to other DNA sequences in this sample. The chain employs TRBV11-2 and TRBJ2-3; no clear D. The CDR3 has 13 amino acids. The germline gives CDR1 SGHAT, CDR2 FQNNGV. The V gene lost 0 bases and the J gene lost 4 bases, with 5 bases spanning the gap. CDR3 sequence reads: CASSLDQADTQYF. CDR3 in DNA: TGTGCCAGCAGCTTAGATCAGGCAGATACGCAGTATTTT.

This clone was seen a few times. The chain combines TRBV7-9 with TRBJ2-2; the D gene is possibly TRBD2 (5 bases). The CDR3 is 15 residues long. Per germline, CDR1 SEHNR and CDR2 FQNEAQ (reference sequence). Deletions cut 0 bases from V and 3 bases from J, with 8 bases between. The CDR3 sequence is CASSLARVDTGELFF. Here the CDR3 DNA reads TGTGCCAGCAGCTTAGCGAGGGTGGACACCGGGGAGCTGTTTTTT.

This chain uses TRBV25-1 with TRBJ2-5; 8 positions match TRBD1. CDR1 MGHDK and CDR2 SYGVNS come from the germline V gene. The CDR3 has 17 amino acids. V shed 3 bases, J shed 1 base, and the junction held 10 bases outside the gene matches. The CDR3 nucleotides read TGTGCCAGCAGTGAGGGGACAGGAAGGGGCCCCCAAGAGACCCAGTACTTC. It codes for CASSEGTGRGPQETQYF.

This chain uses TRBV5-1 with TRBJ1-1; no definite D call. CDR1 and CDR2 from the germline V gene are SGHRS and YFSETQ. Trimming cost V 0 bases and J 3 bases, with 15 bases left between them. This CDR3 spans 16 amino acids. The CDR3 nucleotides read TGCGCCAGCAGCTTGGCCTCTTCGGCCGAGGACACTGAAGCTTTCTTT. The encoded protein is CASSLASSAEDTEAFF.

This chain links TRBV28 with TRBJ2-5; 8 bases are shared with TRBD2. J lost 3 bases, V lost 7 bases, and 13 bases had no gene match. The CDR3 length is 16 residues. The V gene's germline CDR1 is MDHEN and CDR2 SYDVKM. The CDR3 DNA follows: TGTGCCAGCAAACTGAGACCGGGACTAGGGAAAGAGACCCAGTACTTC. It codes for CASKLRPGLGKETQYF.

The chain joins TRBV5-6 to TRBJ1-2; D ambiguous. Looked up from germline, CDR1 is SGHDT and CDR2 is YYEEEE. The CDR3 has 14 amino acids. The germline V and J ends were trimmed by 1 base and 4 bases, with 11 bases remaining between them. In DNA, the CDR3 is TGTGCCAGCAGCTTGCCTGGTGACTTCTATGGCTACACCTTC. Residues: CASSLPGDFYGYTF.

This clone was found once. J is TRBJ2-4 and V is TRBV19; 8 bases agree with TRBD1. Germline V gene lookup returns CDR1 LNHDA and CDR2 SQIVND (reference sequence). This CDR3 region has 14 residues. The V segment lost 4 bases and the J segment 15 bases; nucleotides outside the gene matches: 14. CDR3 protein: CASSKLTGARSPYF. In DNA form, the CDR3 reads TGTGCCAGTAGTAAGCTGACAGGGGCGAGGTCCCCGTACTTC.

V and J are TRBV4-3 and TRBJ1-2, with D uncertain. CDR3 length equals 16 residues. Germline values: CDR1 LGHNA, CDR2 YSLEER. V dropped 1 base and J dropped 1 base, with 13 bases sitting between them. The CDR3 sequence is CASSQGVGRNNYGYTF. For the CDR3, the DNA is TGCGCCAGCAGCCAAGGTGTCGGGAGAAATAACTATGGCTACACCTTC.

This chain connects TRBV10-1 to TRBJ2-3; 8 positions agree with TRBD1. The junction had 3 bases not matched to a gene; V was cut back by 8 bases and J by 2 bases. From germline, CDR1 is WNHNN and CDR2 SYGVQD (reference sequence). The CDR3 is 13 residues long. In DNA, the CDR3 is TGCGCCAGCGCCAGGGGGCCCACAGATACGCAGTATTTT. It is translated as CASARGPTDTQYF.

The table lists this clone with a few counts. The J gene is TRBJ2-7, the V gene TRBV11-3; D not resolved. Trimming removed 0 bases from V and 5 bases from J, with 11 bases in between. The germline V gene has CDR1 SGHNT and CDR2 YENEEA. The CDR3 covers 14 residues. The CDR3 here is CASSLEVTSNEQYF. CDR3 nucleotides: TGTGCCAGCAGCTTAGAAGTCACTTCCAACGAGCAGTACTTC.

The CDR3 sequence: CASSIVTDAKEAFF. The CDR3 DNA reads TGTGCCAGTAGTATCGTGACAGATGCTAAGGAAGCTTTCTTT. The chain carries TRBV19 and TRBJ1-1, with a weak D call TRBD1 (5 bases). The CDR3 loop spans 14 amino acids. Per germline, CDR1 LNHDA and CDR2 SQIVND (reference sequence). V lost 3 bases and J 8 bases, leaving 16 bases between the germline ends.

This chain uses TRBV27 with TRBJ1-5, with 7 nucleotides matching TRBD1. Germline V CDR1 and CDR2: MNHEY, SMNVEV (reference sequence). The V segment lost 5 bases and the J segment 0 bases; nucleotides outside the gene matches: 10. CDR3 length equals 17 residues. The CDR3 loop is CASSTQQGSYSNQPQHF. The CDR3 DNA reads as TGTGCCAGCAGTACCCAACAGGGGTCCTATAGCAATCAGCCCCAGCATTTT.

This clone turned up a few times. The V and J genes are TRBV30 and TRBJ1-1; tentative D call: TRBD1 (5 bases). This CDR3 spans 14 amino acids. Trimming cost V 3 bases and J 4 bases, with 15 bases left between them. Germline loops: CDR1 GTSNPN, CDR2 SVGIG (reference sequence). CDR3 region: CAWRNDRRGTEAFF. The CDR3 DNA reads as TGTGCCTGGAGAAACGACAGAAGGGGCACTGAAGCTTTCTTT.

The sample holds a few counts of this clone. The chain combines TRBV30 with TRBJ1-1, with TRBD1 matching 7 bases. This CDR3 is 13 amino acids long. The trim removed 8 bases at V and 4 bases at J, leaving 10 bases unmatched. Germline lookup yields CDR1 GTSNPN and CDR2 SVGIG (reference sequence). In DNA, the CDR3 is TGTGCCGGATCAAGGGGGCTCAGCACTGAAGCTTTCTTT. Protein sequence: CAGSRGLSTEAFF.

Here the CDR3 reads CASRSGSGTTQYF. CDR3 DNA sequence: TGCGCCAGCAGGTCGGGTTCTGGAACTACGCAGTATTTT. The rearrangement links TRBV5-1 to TRBJ2-3; D is uncertain. Germline CDR1 is SGHRS and CDR2 is YFSETQ. The V end lost 5 bases, the J end lost 8 bases, and 15 bases lay between the germline ends. CDR3 length: 13 amino acids.

The J gene is TRBJ2-7, the V gene TRBV19; 7 nucleotides match TRBD2. CDR3 length equals 15 residues. V lost 2 bases to trimming and J lost 1 base; unmatched junction nucleotides: 5. CDR1 is LNHDA and CDR2 is SQIVND in the germline V gene (reference sequence). DNA for the CDR3: TGTGCCAGTAGTATACAAGCGGGACCTTCCTACGAGCAGTACTTC. Translating it yields CASSIQAGPSYEQYF.

The rearrangement joins TRBV19 to TRBJ2-3, with a tentative D call TRBD1 (5 bases). V was shortened by 6 bases and J by 3 bases, with 16 bases between the two germline ends. Looked up from germline, CDR1 is LNHDA and CDR2 is SQIVND (reference sequence). This CDR3 has 15 amino acids. Here the CDR3 DNA reads TGTGCCAGTAGCTATATAGGGGCCGTTACAGATACGCAGTATTTT. Its protein is CASSYIGAVTDTQYF.

The V and J genes are TRBV5-6 and TRBJ2-5, with 8 bases matching TRBD1. The CDR3 extends over 15 amino acids. The junction had 5 bases not matched to a gene; V was cut back by 0 bases and J by 4 bases. Germline V gene data show CDR1 as SGHDT and CDR2 as YYEEEE. The CDR3 DNA reads TGTGCCAGCAGCTTGGTGGACAGGGTTGTAGAGACCCAGTACTTC. Amino acid sequence: CASSLVDRVVETQYF.